The 27 T cell receptor beta chains below come from one sample, sequenced in a study of T cell clusters in autoimmune cytopenias (dated by TCRdb to between 2018 and 2021). TCRdb records Illumina MiSeq as the sequencer. TRB rearrangements were amplified by multiplex PCR using a touch-down protocol with TRB-A and TRB-B primer pools mixed in one tube. Following reprocessing of the reads by TCRdb, the data hold one row per CDR3 protein sequence and no DNA is available. This sample's records show 6,500 to 10,000 distinct CDR3 sequences. The biggest ten clones account for more than 4.5% of the sample. For each sample, TRB amplification used about 0.25 ug of peripheral blood genomic DNA, equal to around 39,000 genome equivalents. The source material was peripheral blood. The receptors originated from a human donor with an autoimmune cytopenia or autoimmune hepatitis (not recorded which).

This clonotype shows up as medium-sized by frequency. The gene calls are TRBV27 and TRBJ1-2; TCRdb designates TRBD1, a call that cannot be tested without DNA. The CDR3 loop spans 13 amino acids. CDR1 is MNHEY, CDR2 SMNVEV, per germline (reference sequence). CDR3 residues: CASSNPGGYGYTF.

According to its frequency, this clonotype is medium-sized. The chain is built from TRBV5-6 and TRBJ2-1; the TRBD2 assignment by TCRdb is unverifiable without DNA. CDR1 SGHDT and CDR2 YYEEEE come from the germline V gene. The CDR3 consists of 16 residues. The CDR3: CASSLGGSGTYNEQFF.

This chain connects TRBV5-1 to TRBJ2-7; TCRdb picks TRBD1, but there is no DNA to check that call. Per germline, CDR1 SGHRS and CDR2 YFSETQ. This CDR3 is 16 amino acids long. CDR3 sequence: CASSRRATGGGDEQYF.

Considering frequency, this clonotype is large. The chain couples TRBV29-1 to TRBJ2-3; TCRdb indicates TRBD2, and absent DNA this call remains unverified. This CDR3 has 15 amino acids. CDR1 SQVTM and CDR2 ANQGSEA come from the germline V gene. The CDR3 sequence: CSVGESSNPTDTQYF.

The rearrangement joins TRBV20-1 to TRBJ2-3; the TRBD1 assignment by TCRdb is unverifiable without DNA. The germline V gene encodes CDR1 DFQATT and CDR2 SNEGSKA (reference sequence). The CDR3 length is 15 residues. CDR3 amino acids: CSARDREGSTDTQYF.

This chain connects TRBV15 to TRBJ2-1. CDR3 length equals 16 residues. Looked up from germline, CDR1 is LNHNV and CDR2 is YYDKDF (reference sequence). The chain's CDR3 is CATSIQAARPTHEQFF.

Measured by frequency, this clonotype is medium-sized. This chain connects TRBV15 to TRBJ1-5. CDR1 is LNHNV and CDR2 is YYDKDF in the germline V gene (reference sequence). The CDR3 has 13 residues. The CDR3 here is CATSGQRNQPQHF.

This clonotype counts as medium-sized by frequency. The chain has TRBV6-6 and TRBJ2-1; lacking DNA, the TRBD1 call made by TCRdb goes unchecked. CDR1 and CDR2 (germline): MNHNY, SVGAGI (reference sequence). This CDR3 has 16 amino acids. The CDR3 region is CASSYGAATLPNEQFF.

Frequency places this clonotype as medium-sized. The gene calls are TRBV6-1 and TRBJ2-3. This CDR3 has 15 residues. Germline-derived CDR1 and CDR2 are MNHNS and SASEGT. CDR3 residues: CASSGSNGDTDTQYF.

The rearrangement links TRBV5-1 to TRBJ2-7; the TCRdb call, TRBD1, lacks DNA for checking. The CDR3 totals 13 residues. The germline V gene has CDR1 SGHRS and CDR2 YFSETQ. The CDR3 protein is CASSLDRAGEQYF.

This clonotype is identified as medium-sized from frequency. The rearrangement links TRBV6-1 to TRBJ2-5; TCRdb returns TRBD2, unconfirmable since there is no DNA. The CDR3 contains 16 residues. The germline CDR1 and CDR2 sequences are MNHNS and SASEGT. CDR3: CASIIRASGLGETQYF.

The V and J genes are TRBV6-5 and TRBJ2-2; there is no DNA to check the TCRdb D call of TRBD1. This CDR3 comprises 13 residues. Germline CDR1 is MNHEY and CDR2 is SVGAGI. CDR3 region: CASSRGDTGELFF.

The chain uses TRBV28 and TRBJ2-6. Germline V gives CDR1 MDHEN, CDR2 SYDVKM. The CDR3 sequence is 16 residues long. The CDR3 loop is CASSLLTFSGANVLTF.

This clonotype is called medium-sized based on its frequency. This chain joins TRBV15 and TRBJ1-4. The CDR3 sequence is 13 residues long. From germline, CDR1 is LNHNV and CDR2 YYDKDF (reference sequence). The CDR3 sequence is CATSRDSNEKLFF. Full variable domain (outside the CDR3, taken from reference TRBV15 and TRBJ1-4): DAMVIQNPRYQVTQFGKPVTLSCSQTLNHNVMYWYQQKSSQAPKLLFHYYDKDFNNEADTPDNFQSRRPNTSFCFLDIRSPGLGDTAMYLCATSRDSNEKLFFGSGTQLSVL.

The chain combines TRBV18 with TRBJ2-3. Germline values: CDR1 KGHSH, CDR2 LQKENI. The CDR3 extends over 13 amino acids. CDR3: CASSPRRTDTQYF.

The chain links TRBV20-1 to TRBJ1-1; the TCRdb call, TRBD1, lacks DNA for checking. The V gene's germline CDR1 is DFQATT and CDR2 SNEGSKA (reference sequence). This CDR3 has 14 residues. The CDR3 loop is CSATKDRLNTEAFF.

The chain combines TRBV6-5 with TRBJ2-7; TCRdb proposes TRBD2, but this gene call is untestable without DNA. This CDR3 comprises 15 residues. Germline CDR1 is MNHEY and CDR2 is SVGAGI. The CDR3 here is CASRGLAGESVEQYF.

CDR3 protein: CASSLGGAFHNSPLHF. The chain links TRBV5-6 to TRBJ1-6; the D call from TCRdb, TRBD1, cannot be confirmed without DNA. Germline values: CDR1 SGHDT, CDR2 YYEEEE. The CDR3 is made up of 16 amino acids.

The rearrangement joins TRBV6-5 to TRBJ2-3; TCRdb's D call of TRBD2 is untestable without DNA. Germline V gene data show CDR1 as MNHEY and CDR2 as SVGAGI. The CDR3 sequence is 16 residues long. The CDR3 spells CASSAFSAGIGTTQYF.

According to its frequency, this clonotype is medium-sized (0.01 to 0.1%). The chain recombines TRBV19 with TRBJ1-5. The CDR3 loop spans 13 amino acids. The germline V gene encodes CDR1 LNHDA and CDR2 SQIVND (reference sequence). This CDR3 reads CASSMQGNQPQHF.

The V gene is TRBV5-4, the J gene TRBJ1-2. Germline assignment: CDR1 SGHNT and CDR2 YYREEE (reference sequence). The CDR3 is 13 residues long. The chain's CDR3 is CASSVDSIYGYTF.

By frequency, this clonotype is medium-sized. The CDR3 protein is CATSRGIQPQHF. V is TRBV15 and J is TRBJ1-5. From germline, CDR1 is LNHNV and CDR2 YYDKDF (reference sequence). This CDR3 contains 12 residues.

CDR3 residues: CASSPPGLAGGNEQFF. This chain links TRBV18 with TRBJ2-1; the TRBD2 assignment by TCRdb is unverifiable without DNA. Germline CDR1 is KGHSH and CDR2 is LQKENI. The CDR3 length is 16 residues.

CDR3 loop: CASGSKTDNSPLHF. The chain uses TRBV12-3 or TRBV12-4 and TRBJ1-6; TCRdb calls TRBD1, which cannot be checked without DNA. The CDR3 covers 14 residues.

This clonotype counts as medium-sized by frequency. The rearrangement joins TRBV18 to TRBJ2-7; TCRdb's assignment of TRBD2 cannot be checked, as there is no DNA. Looked up from germline, CDR1 is KGHSH and CDR2 is LQKENI. The CDR3 contains 15 residues. The CDR3 region is CASSARTSVSYEQYF.

The chain joins TRBV6-1 to TRBJ2-7; there is no DNA to check the TCRdb D call of TRBD2. From germline, CDR1 is MNHNS and CDR2 SASEGT. CDR3 length: 16 amino acids. CDR3 loop: CASRGTSGLTSYEQYF.

This clonotype counts as medium-sized by frequency. The chain couples TRBV29-1 to TRBJ2-3; the D call from TCRdb, TRBD2, cannot be confirmed without DNA. Germline lookup yields CDR1 SQVTM and CDR2 ANQGSEA. This CDR3 has 11 amino acids. The CDR3 here is CSVWRADTQYF.